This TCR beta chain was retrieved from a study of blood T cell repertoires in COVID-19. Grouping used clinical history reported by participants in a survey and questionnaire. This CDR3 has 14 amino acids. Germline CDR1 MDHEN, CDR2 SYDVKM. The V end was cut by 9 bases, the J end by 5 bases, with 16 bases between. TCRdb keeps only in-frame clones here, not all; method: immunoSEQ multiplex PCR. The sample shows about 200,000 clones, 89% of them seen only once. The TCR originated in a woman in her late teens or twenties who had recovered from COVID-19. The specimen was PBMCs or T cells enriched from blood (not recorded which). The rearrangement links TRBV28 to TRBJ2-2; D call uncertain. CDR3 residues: CASAYRGSTGELFF. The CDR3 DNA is TGTGCCAGTGCCTACCGCGGAAGTACCGGGGAGCTGTTTTTT.